The next 12 T cell receptor beta chains were all read from a single sample in a study of identical twins. In TCRdb, the 5' RACE reads were re-called with MiXCR into one record per CDR3 protein. This sample carries hundreds of thousands of distinct CDR3 sequences, around 8.3% of them seen once, and the ten largest clones take 0.98%. These data are also associated with another study on yellow fever vaccine responses in identical twins.

Material: PBMCs. These receptors all stem from a woman younger than 30 in good health.

The V and J genes are TRBV27 and TRBJ2-7; no firm D call. The V gene lost 8 bases and the J gene lost 4 bases, with 21 bases spanning the gap. In germline, CDR1 is MNHEY, CDR2 SMNVEV (reference sequence). The CDR3 spans 15 residues. This CDR3 is CASLLHADGFYEQYF. Written as DNA, the CDR3 is TGTGCCAGCCTCCTACACGCCGACGGATTTTACGAGCAGTACTTC.

This clonotype was seen only a few times. The chain joins TRBV24-1 to TRBJ1-5; D remains ambiguous. This CDR3 comprises 13 residues. V gave up 4 bases and J gave up 9 bases, with 12 bases separating them. Per the germline V gene, CDR1 is KGHDR and CDR2 is SFDVKD. The CDR3 is CATSDPPPSPQHF. The CDR3 DNA follows: TGTGCCACCAGTGACCCGCCTCCGTCGCCCCAGCATTTT.

Only a few counts were recorded for this clonotype. The chain joins TRBV4-3 to TRBJ2-1, with TRBD2 as a possible D gene (5 bases). Between the trimmed V and J ends, which lost 6 bases and 0 bases, there was a span of 12 bases. The CDR3 has 15 residues. Germline CDR1 is LGHNA and CDR2 is YSLEER. The CDR3 here is CASRTVGSSYNEQFF. As DNA, the CDR3 is TGCGCCAGCAGGACGGTTGGGAGCTCCTACAATGAGCAGTTCTTC.

This chain uses TRBV25-1 with TRBJ2-3, with a possible D match to TRBD2 (6 bases). Germline V lookup: CDR1 MGHDK, CDR2 SYGVNS. V lost 7 bases and J lost 6, with 17 bases in between. The CDR3 has 14 residues. The CDR3 bases are TGTGCCAGCAACGGGGCCAAAGGGAGGGATACGCAGTATTTT. Amino acid sequence: CASNGAKGRDTQYF.

Details on this clonotype: The junction departs from germline at one end; a sequencing error may be responsible. The V gene is TRBV7-7, the J gene TRBJ2-1; D unclear. This CDR3 has 15 amino acids. CDR1 is SSHAT and CDR2 is FNYEAQ in the germline V gene (reference sequence). CDR3 in DNA: TGTGCTAGCAGCAGAGACCTTGGGGCCTACAATGAGCAGTTCTTC. This encodes CASSRDLGAYNEQFF. The whole variable domain, remainder taken from reference TRBV7-7 and TRBJ2-1, is GAGVSQSPRYKVTKRGQDVTLRCDPISSHATLYWYQQALGQGPEFLTYFNYEAQPDKSGLPSDRFSAERPEGSISTLTIQRTEQRDSAMYRCASSRDLGAYNEQFFGPGTRLTVL.

The chain links TRBV9 to TRBJ2-1; D call uncertain. Germline CDR1 SGDLS, CDR2 YYNGEE. This CDR3 has 13 residues. V was pared by 0 bases and J by 8 bases, with 9 bases between. CDR3 loop: CASSVGVSHEQFF. The CDR3 region has the DNA TGTGCCAGCAGCGTAGGGGTTTCTCATGAGCAGTTCTTC.

This clonotype has ten or more counts. This chain uses TRBV7-9 with TRBJ2-1; possible D gene TRBD2, 6 bases. The germline gives CDR1 SEHNR, CDR2 FQNEAQ (reference sequence). CDR3 length: 17 residues. Trimming took off 1 base at V and 1 base at J, with 14 bases between the two ends. This chain's CDR3 is CASSLGVGGSSYNEQFF. The CDR3 DNA reads TGTGCCAGCAGCTTAGGGGTAGGAGGGTCATCCTACAATGAGCAGTTCTTC.

This chain joins TRBV20-1 and TRBJ2-1; 13 bases map to TRBD2. The V and J ends lost 6 bases and 0 bases, in that order; junction bases with no gene match: 8. This CDR3 is 17 amino acids long. The germline V gene has CDR1 DFQATT and CDR2 SNEGSKA (reference sequence). The CDR3 loop is CSAQGLAGRSSYNEQFF. The CDR3 DNA reads TGCAGTGCCCAGGGACTAGCGGGGCGAAGCTCCTACAATGAGCAGTTCTTC.

This clonotype came up many times. Written as DNA, the CDR3 is TGTGCCAGCAGCTTCACGGTGGACAGCCTCAATCAGCCCCAGCATTTT. Residues: CASSFTVDSLNQPQHF. The chain recombines TRBV7-2 with TRBJ1-5; maybe TRBD1 (6 bases). The V end was cut by 3 bases, the J end by 3 bases, with 15 bases between. This CDR3 has 16 residues. Germline assignment: CDR1 SGHTA and CDR2 FQGNSA.

This chain links TRBV5-1 with TRBJ2-1; TRBD1 is a possible D gene (7 bases). Germline V CDR1 and CDR2: SGHRS, YFSETQ. The CDR3 is made up of 13 amino acids. V gave up 0 bases and J gave up 9 bases, with 10 bases separating them. In DNA, the CDR3 is TGCGCCAGCAGCTTGGTCCAGGGGGGTGAGCAGTTCTTC. It specifies CASSLVQGGEQFF. Supplemented by reference TRBV5-1 and TRBJ2-1, the full variable domain reads KAGVTQTPRYLIKTRGQQVTLSCSPISGHRSVSWYQQTPGQGLQFLFEYFSETQRNKGNFPGRFSGRQFSNSRSEMNVSTLELGDSALYLCASSLVQGGEQFFGPGTRLTVL.

The chain has TRBV30 and TRBJ2-3; D unresolved. The ends were cut back, 1 base at V and 4 bases at J, with 6 bases in the middle. The CDR3 is made up of 12 amino acids. Germline values: CDR1 GTSNPN, CDR2 SVGIG (reference sequence). The CDR3 reads CAWSGMADTQYF. CDR3 bases: TGTGCCTGGAGTGGAATGGCAGATACGCAGTATTTT.

V is TRBV12-3 or TRBV12-4 and J is TRBJ1-2, with unresolved D. The V gene lost 3 bases and the J gene lost 4 bases, with 0 bases spanning the gap. This CDR3 contains 10 residues. In DNA, the CDR3 is TGTGCCAGCAGTTTCTATGGCTACACCTTC. It translates to CASSFYGYTF.